The 5 T cell receptor beta chains below come from one sample, sequenced in a study of T cell repertoires in cytomegalovirus infection. TCRdb called the reads again in MiXCR, with one record for every CDR3 protein. The sample shows nearly 700,000 distinct CDR3 sequences, roughly 30% of them seen only once. Their recognized antigens are unknown. The source was cultured PBMCs, collected from culture after CMV antigen stimulation. These receptors all come from a human donor in good health (CMV status not recorded). Some clones in this sample may be carry-over from other donors' samples.

The chain uses TRBV19 and TRBJ1-3; D not resolved. With 7 bases removed from V and 0 bases from J, the gap between germline ends came to 10 bases. The CDR3 runs to 14 residues. CDR1 is LNHDA, CDR2 SQIVND, per germline (reference sequence). The CDR3 bases are TGTGCCAGTACCGCTGGAAGCTCTGGAAACACCATATATTTT. It specifies CASTAGSSGNTIYF.

CDR3 DNA: TGCAGTGCTAGTGGGGCTAGCGGGCCCAGCACAGATACGCAGTATTTT. Translation gives CSASGASGPSTDTQYF. The rearrangement joins TRBV20-1 to TRBJ2-3, with 8 bases that match TRBD2. Germline lookup yields CDR1 DFQATT and CDR2 SNEGSKA (reference sequence). The length of the CDR3 is 16 residues. The J segment lost 0 bases and the V segment lost 3 bases, leaving 8 bases of the junction unmatched.

V gene TRBV20-1 combines with J gene TRBJ1-2; TRBD1 is a possible D gene (6 bases). The CDR3 is made up of 10 amino acids. Germline CDR1 DFQATT, CDR2 SNEGSKA (reference sequence). The V gene lost 6 bases and the J gene lost 6 bases, with 8 bases spanning the gap. The CDR3 loop reads CSAWTDGYTF. In nucleotides, the CDR3 is TGCAGTGCGTGGACAGATGGCTACACCTTC.

This clonotype was found a few times. V and J are TRBV2 and TRBJ1-1; TRBD1 agrees at 7 bases. J gave up 8 bases and V 2 bases, and 5 bases lay outside the gene matches. This CDR3 contains 13 residues. Looked up from germline, CDR1 is SNHLY and CDR2 is FYNNEI. CDR3 nucleotides: TGTGCCAGCAGTGAAACTGGACAGGCCGAAGCTTTCTTT. Translation: CASSETGQAEAFF.

The genes are TRBV7-8 and TRBJ1-4; TRBD1 matches at 9 bases. CDR3 length: 15 residues. V was clipped by 1 base and J by 7 bases; unmatched bases: 4. Germline V gene sequence: CDR1 SGHVS, CDR2 FQNEAQ. The CDR3 here is CASSLGGQGGEKLFF. CDR3 coding DNA: TGTGCCAGCAGCTTAGGGGGACAGGGAGGTGAAAAACTGTTTTTT. Together with reference TRBV7-8 and TRBJ1-4, the CDR3 gives the full variable domain: GAGVSQSPRYKVAKRGQDVALRCDPISGHVSLFWYQQALGQGPEFLTYFQNEAQLDKSGLPSDRFFAERPEGSVSTLKIQRTQQEDSAVYLCASSLGGQGGEKLFFGSGTQLSVL.